This is a list of T cell receptor beta chains from one sample in a study of cytotoxic CD8 clonotypes in ibrutinib-treated CLL. Profiling relied on immunoSEQ multiplex PCR, and the TCRdb table lists in-frame clones only, not all of them. This table holds roughly 42,000 clones, 65% found once. The sample was PBMCs, taken after 24 months of ibrutinib treatment. The receptors come from a human donor with chronic lymphocytic leukemia. Both conserved end residues are part of each CDR3. Fields, in order: V gene, clone size, J gene, CDR3 protein. Some rows mark clone size as missing; the rest say once, few, many or name a class of expanded clone.

TRBV15,NA,TRBJ1-2,CATSRAPGTYGYTF
TRBV2,few,TRBJ1-4,CASKRDRGREGEKLFF
TRBV10-3,NA,TRBJ2-7,CAISESLSYEQYF
TRBV5-1,NA,TRBJ2-7,CASSSDRGLDEQYF
TRBV5-4,NA,TRBJ1-2,CASSSPAPNYGYTF
TRBV11-1,few,TRBJ2-3,CASSLSSWAGQGDTQYF
TRBV2,medium-sized,TRBJ1-1,CASKFDRKNTEAFF
TRBV5-1,NA,TRBJ2-7,CASSLIPGQGTHEQYF
TRBV11-1,NA,TRBJ2-5,CASSALAGGETQYF
TRBV30,few,TRBJ1-2,CAWSMTQLGGYTF
TRBV5-1,NA,TRBJ1-1,CASSFGVLGQGGTEAFF
TRBV11-3,once,TRBJ2-5,CARTTVYQETQYF
TRBV19,NA,NA,CASTQGGPYEQYF
TRBV30,NA,TRBJ1-2,CAWSVGRAADTF
TRBV7-8,NA,TRBJ1-3,CASSSKGGGAGGNTIYF
TRBV29-1,NA,TRBJ1-1,CSVARQGNSEAFF
TRBV28,NA,TRBJ2-5,CASTRPVLLTQYF
TRBV6-6,NA,TRBJ2-1,CASSYPPGDNEQFF
TRBV5-4,NA,TRBJ2-3,CASSFRGADTQYF
TRBV19,NA,TRBJ2-3,CASSARRGQGTDTQYF
TRBV6-5,NA,TRBJ1-5,CASRRTGGNVQPQHF
TRBV29-1,NA,TRBJ1-5,CSVGGNNQPQHF
TRBV23-1,NA,TRBJ1-1,CASYWGNTEAFF
TRBV30,medium-sized,TRBJ1-6,CAWSVRPRVHRRPLHF
TRBV5-4,few,TRBJ1-2,CASSLSIGYTF
TRBV7-9,once,TRBJ2-7,CASSQSGTSFRGYEQYF
TRBV7-9,NA,TRBJ2-5,CASSLMGETQYF
TRBV28,NA,TRBJ2-7,CASSPDPPHEQYF
TRBV19,many,TRBJ2-7,CASMAQGMFGEQYF
TRBV5-6,NA,TRBJ2-5,CASSLLSSGRAGETQYF
TRBV28,NA,TRBJ1-2,CASRSGTGDGYTF
TRBV28,NA,TRBJ2-1,CASSPPRNEQFF
TRBV30,NA,TRBJ2-7,CAWETGMSYEQYF
TRBV4-1,few,TRBJ1-2,CASRSPAAHGYTF
TRBV19,NA,TRBJ1-3,CASLSPGNTIYF
TRBV28,many,TRBJ1-5,CASSLGQGGNQPQHF
TRBV4-1,NA,TRBJ2-1,CASSQDQTSGYNEQFF
TRBV4-2,NA,TRBJ1-5,CASSQEHTGIGQPQHF
TRBV13,NA,TRBJ2-5,CASSPLRGRAQETQYF
TRBV19,NA,TRBJ1-2,CASSGERTGSNYGYTF
TRBV19,NA,TRBJ1-1,CASSRGYQGYTEAFF
TRBV6-6,NA,TRBJ1-2,CASSYSRGGAYGYTF
TRBV5-1,many,TRBJ2-5,CASSLRTGASGETQYF
TRBV15,NA,TRBJ2-7,CATSRDQGVSYEQYF
TRBV11-2,once,TRBJ2-7,CASSPTLGGYEQYF
TRBV5-1,NA,TRBJ2-7,CASSLDGGLSYEQYF
TRBV5-1,NA,TRBJ2-2,CASRQGAVSAGELFF
TRBV2,many,TRBJ2-1,CASSERPGGSYNEQFF
TRBV5-8,NA,TRBJ2-6,CASSSIGPLGAGANVLTF
TRBV29-1,NA,TRBJ2-3,CSVEMREGTDTQYF
TRBV5-1,NA,TRBJ2-7,CASRLAGGPYEQYF
TRBV5-1,NA,TRBJ2-2,CASSSTGVPGELFF